Presented here are 20 T cell receptor beta chains from one specimen sequenced in a study of blood T cell repertoires in COVID-19. This table comes from immunoSEQ multiplex PCR, and its TCRdb copy is limited to in-frame clones, with some not included. Here the sample spans approximately 94,000 clones, approximately 84% being singletons. What was sequenced was peripheral blood. Receptors were obtained from a human donor in a cohort sampled during active COVID-19.

This clone showed up just a few times. The rearrangement links TRBV4-1 to TRBJ1-6, with a weak D call TRBD1 (5 bases). V was cut by 1 base and J by 12 bases, with 10 bases left in between. Per the germline V gene, CDR1 is MGHRA and CDR2 is YSYEKL. The CDR3 is 13 residues long. The CDR3, as DNA: TGCGCCAGCAGCCAAGGGCAGGGTTTACCCCTCCACTTT. It codes for CASSQGQGLPLHF.

The rearrangement joins TRBV18 to TRBJ2-4; perhaps TRBD1 as D (6 bases). Trimming left V 0 bases short and J 7 bases short, with 10 bases between. CDR3 size: 14 residues. Germline values: CDR1 KGHSH, CDR2 LQKENI. CDR3 residues: CASSPPGGLNIQYF. The CDR3 nucleotides are TGTGCCAGCTCACCACCAGGGGGTTTGAACATTCAGTACTTC.

In this sample, this clone turned up a few times. The chain links TRBV5-3 to TRBJ1-2, with D possibly matching TRBD1 (6 bases). TRBV5-3 is marked as an open reading frame, function uncertain. This CDR3 is built from 15 residues. V lost 4 bases to trimming and J lost 4 bases, with 17 bases between them. Written as DNA, the CDR3 is TGTGCCAGAAGCCAGGGGCCGCCAGGACCCTATGGCTACACCTTC. Translating gives CARSQGPPGPYGYTF.

The chain links TRBV4-1 to TRBJ1-1, with D perhaps TRBD1 (5 bases). The germline V gene has CDR1 MGHRA and CDR2 YSYEKL. The V end was cut by 4 bases, the J end by 0 bases, with 15 bases between. CDR3 length equals 16 residues. This CDR3 reads CASSRQTAFMNTEAFF. CDR3 nucleotides: TGCGCCAGCAGCCGCCAGACAGCATTCATGAACACTGAAGCTTTCTTT.

The CDR3 is CSATLWTGTTGELFF. The CDR3 bases are TGCAGCGCCACCCTATGGACAGGGACCACCGGGGAGCTGTTTTTT. This sequence joins TRBV29-1 and TRBJ2-2, with TRBD1 identical over 8 bases. This CDR3 has 15 residues. J gave up 4 bases and V 7 bases, and 11 bases lay outside the gene matches. The germline V gene has CDR1 SQVTM and CDR2 ANQGSEA.

This chain joins TRBV7-3 and TRBJ2-1; a weak D match, TRBD2 (5 bases). Trimming pared 4 bases from V and 2 bases from J, leaving 12 bases between. This CDR3 is built from 15 residues. Germline V gene data show CDR1 as SGHTA and CDR2 as FQGTGA. In DNA, the CDR3 is TGTGCCAGCAGCTCTAACCCGGGGACCTACAATGAGCAGTTCTTC. Translation gives CASSSNPGTYNEQFF.

This sequence joins TRBV4-1 and TRBJ2-4; 9 bases fit TRBD2. From germline, CDR1 is MGHRA and CDR2 YSYEKL. The CDR3 spans 17 residues. V lost 0 bases and J lost 1; bases outside the gene matches: 4. The CDR3 bases are TGCGCCAGCAGCCAAGAGGGCGGGGGGGGCGCCAAAAACATTCAGTACTTC. It translates to CASSQEGGGGAKNIQYF.

The J gene is TRBJ2-1, the V gene TRBV19; 13 bases match TRBD2. Germline-derived CDR1 and CDR2 are LNHDA and SQIVND (reference sequence). Trimming took 7 bases from V and 8 from J; bases not matched to a gene: 11. The CDR3 is 16 amino acids. As DNA, the CDR3 is TGTGCCAGTACCCCGCCCGGGACTAGCGGGATCTATGAGCAGTTCTTC. Residues: CASTPPGTSGIYEQFF.

The rearrangement links TRBV2 to TRBJ2-1; 12 bases match TRBD2. Germline V CDR1 and CDR2: SNHLY, FYNNEI. The length of the CDR3 is 14 residues. Trimming at V came to 6 bases and at J to 3 bases, leaving 0 bases not matched to a gene. CDR3 bases: TGTGCCAGCAGGGGACTAGCGGGCTACAATGAGCAGTTCTTC. Translation gives CASRGLAGYNEQFF.

The chain carries TRBV15 and TRBJ1-1, with D unclear. In germline, CDR1 is LNHNV, CDR2 YYDKDF (reference sequence). This CDR3 has 14 residues. The ends were cut back, 5 bases at V and 3 bases at J, with 13 bases in the middle. This CDR3 reads CATSLKVGDTEAFF. For the CDR3, the DNA is TGTGCCACCAGCCTTAAGGTCGGGGACACTGAAGCTTTCTTT.

The V gene is TRBV10-1, the J gene TRBJ2-4; perhaps TRBD1 as D (5 bases). Germline V CDR1 and CDR2: WNHNN, SYGVQD (reference sequence). The CDR3 loop spans 16 amino acids. The V end was cut by 0 bases, the J end by 0 bases, with 9 bases between. The DNA for the CDR3 is TGCGCCAGCAGTGAGTCCGACAGACTAGCCAAAAACATTCAGTACTTC. This sequence encodes CASSESDRLAKNIQYF.

The chain joins TRBV11-2 to TRBJ2-4; D is perhaps TRBD1 (6 bases). The V and J ends lost 1 base and 0 bases respectively, with 13 bases between them. The CDR3 consists of 17 residues. CDR1 SGHAT and CDR2 FQNNGV come from the germline V gene. The CDR3 region has the DNA TGTGCCAGCAGCTTAGGGGGACACCCTCTAGCCAAAAACATTCAGTACTTC. This translates into CASSLGGHPLAKNIQYF.

The V gene is TRBV6-4, the J gene TRBJ1-2; D gene unclear. The CDR3 has 13 amino acids. Trimming stripped 6 bases from V and 5 bases from J, with 13 bases between. The germline V gene encodes CDR1 MRHNA and CDR2 SNTAGT. CDR3 loop: CASRAPLSYGYTF. CDR3 in DNA: TGTGCCAGCAGGGCCCCCCTCTCTTATGGCTACACCTTC.

The rearrangement uses TRBV18 and TRBJ2-1, with TRBD2 as a possible D gene (6 bases). Germline assignment: CDR1 KGHSH and CDR2 LQKENI. V shed 3 bases and J shed 8 bases, with 11 bases lying between them. The CDR3 spans 13 residues. For the CDR3, the DNA is TGTGCCAGCTCACCCGGAGGGTTCGATGAGCAGTTCTTC. This gives the protein CASSPGGFDEQFF.

The CDR3 DNA is TGTGCCAGCAGCTTAGGAGTCATTGATCAGGGGGAGCAGTTCTTC. It specifies CASSLGVIDQGEQFF. The chain couples TRBV11-2 to TRBJ2-1; tentatively, D is TRBD1 (6 bases). V lost 1 base to trimming and J lost 10 bases, with 17 bases between them. The CDR3 runs 15 residues. Per germline, CDR1 SGHAT and CDR2 FQNNGV.

The rearrangement links TRBV19 to TRBJ1-6, with D hard to call. Trimming took off 5 bases at V and 0 bases at J, with 11 bases between the two ends. The V gene's germline CDR1 is LNHDA and CDR2 SQIVND (reference sequence). This CDR3 comprises 16 residues. The CDR3 protein is CASSPHLSSYNSPLHF. Here the CDR3 DNA reads TGTGCCAGTAGTCCCCACTTGAGCTCCTATAATTCACCCCTCCACTTT. Combining the CDR3 with reference TRBV19 and TRBJ1-6 gives the whole variable domain DGGITQSPKYLFRKEGQNVTLSCEQNLNHDAMYWYRQDPGQGLRLIYYSQIVNDFQKGDIAEGYSVSREKKESFPLTVTSAQKNPTAFYLCASSPHLSSYNSPLHFGNGTRLTVT.

The chain employs TRBV6-2 or TRBV6-3 and TRBJ1-1, with D perhaps TRBD1 (6 bases). Germline CDR1 and CDR2: MNHEY and SVGEGT. The CDR3 is 16 residues long. Trimming took off 0 bases at V and 3 bases at J, with 14 bases between the two ends. Here the CDR3 reads CASSYSSGAGDTEAFF. The CDR3 nucleotides are TGTGCCAGCAGTTACTCATCAGGGGCCGGGGACACTGAAGCTTTCTTT.

The chain carries TRBV5-8 and TRBJ2-7, with TRBD2 identical over 10 bases. The CDR3 totals 17 residues. V dropped 6 bases and J dropped 6; count of bases not matched to a gene: 18. Germline V gives CDR1 SGHTS, CDR2 YDEGEE. CDR3 sequence reads: CASTPGSISGGAIEQYF. The CDR3 bases are TGTGCCAGCACCCCCGGTTCGATCAGCGGGGGGGCCATCGAGCAGTACTTC.

The chain carries TRBV6-2 or TRBV6-3 and TRBJ2-5; no clear D. Germline-derived CDR1 and CDR2 are MNHEY and SVGEGT. The CDR3 is made up of 15 amino acids. Trimming pared 5 bases from V and 1 base from J, leaving 14 bases between. CDR3: CASSPMIGGQETQYF. The CDR3 region has the DNA TGTGCCAGCAGTCCCATGATAGGCGGCCAAGAGACCCAGTACTTC.

V is TRBV6-6 and J is TRBJ1-1, with 8 nucleotides matching TRBD1. Germline assignment: CDR1 MNHNY and CDR2 SVGAGI (reference sequence). There are 15 residues in the CDR3. V gave up 2 bases and J gave up 4 bases; unmatched junction bases: 6. Here the CDR3 reads CASSYLTGARTEAFF. The DNA for the CDR3 is TGTGCCAGCAGTTACCTGACAGGGGCTCGCACTGAAGCTTTCTTT.